This T cell receptor (beta chain) emerged from a study of beta chain features in type 1 diabetes. On the study more broadly: Nearly 110,000,000 sorted cells were examined across all samples.

About this clone: Its antigen is as yet unknown.

The study's findings and limits: The study found fewer insertions and more deletions at VDJ junctions in type 1 diabetes patients.

Expressed TCRB transcripts were sequenced after all isolated RNA was converted to cDNA. The protocol was immunoSEQ multiplex PCR, while the TCRdb copy is restricted to in-frame clones and leaves out a portion. The data show approximately 300,000 clones, 11% seen once. This sequence originates from a woman aged 30 to 39 in good health. Sequenced: naive CD4+ T cells from blood.

The CDR3 coding sequence is TGTGCCAGCGGCCCGCGGAAGACAGGGAGCAATCAGCCCCAGCATTTT. It specifies CASGPRKTGSNQPQHF. The chain links TRBV27 to TRBJ1-5, with TRBD1 matching 7 bases. With 8 bases clipped from V and 1 base from J, the junction kept 11 bases outside the gene matches. Per germline, CDR1 MNHEY and CDR2 SMNVEV (reference sequence). The CDR3 is made up of 16 amino acids.